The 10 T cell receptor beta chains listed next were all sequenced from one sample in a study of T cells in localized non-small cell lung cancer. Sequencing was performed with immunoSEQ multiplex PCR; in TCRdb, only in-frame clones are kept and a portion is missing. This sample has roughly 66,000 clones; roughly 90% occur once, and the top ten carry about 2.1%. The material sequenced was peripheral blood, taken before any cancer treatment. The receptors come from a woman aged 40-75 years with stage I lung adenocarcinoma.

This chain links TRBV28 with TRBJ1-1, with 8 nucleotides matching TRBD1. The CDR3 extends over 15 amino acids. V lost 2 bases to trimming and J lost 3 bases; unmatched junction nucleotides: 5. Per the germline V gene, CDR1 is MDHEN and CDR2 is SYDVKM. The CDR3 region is CASSLRDRPHTEAFF. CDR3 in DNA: TGTGCCAGCAGTTTACGGGACAGGCCCCACACTGAAGCTTTCTTT.

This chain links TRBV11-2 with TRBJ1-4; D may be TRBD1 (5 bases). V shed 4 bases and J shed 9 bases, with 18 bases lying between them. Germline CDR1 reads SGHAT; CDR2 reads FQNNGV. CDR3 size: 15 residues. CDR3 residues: CASSSETALAKKLFF. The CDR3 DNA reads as TGTGCCAGCAGCTCCGAGACAGCCCTGGCAAAAAAACTGTTTTTT.

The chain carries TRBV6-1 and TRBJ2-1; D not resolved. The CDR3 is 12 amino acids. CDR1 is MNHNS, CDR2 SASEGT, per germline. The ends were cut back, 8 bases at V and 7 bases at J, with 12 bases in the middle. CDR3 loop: CASRLYGNEQFF. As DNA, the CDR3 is TGTGCCAGCCGATTATATGGGAATGAGCAGTTCTTC.

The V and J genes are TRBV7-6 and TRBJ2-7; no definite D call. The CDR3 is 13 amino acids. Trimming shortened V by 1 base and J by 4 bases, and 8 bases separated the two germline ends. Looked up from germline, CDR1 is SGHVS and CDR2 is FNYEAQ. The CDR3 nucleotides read TGTGCCAGCAGCTTAGAGCAAGGTTACGAGCAGTACTTC. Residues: CASSLEQGYEQYF.

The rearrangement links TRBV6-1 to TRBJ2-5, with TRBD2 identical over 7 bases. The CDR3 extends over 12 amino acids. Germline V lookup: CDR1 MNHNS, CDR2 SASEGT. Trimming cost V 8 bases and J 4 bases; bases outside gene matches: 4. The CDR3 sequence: CASLGGGETQYF. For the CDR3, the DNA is TGTGCCAGCCTCGGCGGGGGAGAGACCCAGTACTTC.

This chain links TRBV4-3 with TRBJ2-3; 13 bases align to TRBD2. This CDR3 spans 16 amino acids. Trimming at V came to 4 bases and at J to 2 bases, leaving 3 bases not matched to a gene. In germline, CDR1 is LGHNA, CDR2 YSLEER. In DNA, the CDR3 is TGCGCCAGCAGCCGGGGACTAGCGGGGATCACAGATACGCAGTATTTT. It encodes CASSRGLAGITDTQYF.

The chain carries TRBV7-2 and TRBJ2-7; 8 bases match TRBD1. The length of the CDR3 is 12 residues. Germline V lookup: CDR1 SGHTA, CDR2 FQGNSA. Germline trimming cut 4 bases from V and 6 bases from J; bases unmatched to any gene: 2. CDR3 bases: TGTGCCAGCAGCTCCGACAGGGGCGAGCAGTACTTC. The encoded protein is CASSSDRGEQYF. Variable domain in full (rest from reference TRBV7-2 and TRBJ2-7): GAGVSQSPSNKVTEKGKDVELRCDPISGHTALYWYRQSLGQGLEFLIYFQGNSAPDKSGLPSDRFSAERTGGSVSTLTIQRTQQEDSAVYLCASSSDRGEQYFGPGTRLTVT.

The CDR3, as DNA: TGTGCCAGCAGCCCCGGGGGGAGTTATAGCTCTGGAAACACCATATATTTT. Protein product: CASSPGGSYSSGNTIYF. The gene calls are TRBV5-4 and TRBJ1-3, with a possible D match to TRBD1 (5 bases). Per germline, CDR1 SGHNT and CDR2 YYREEE (reference sequence). CDR3 length equals 17 residues. V was shortened by 4 bases and J by 0 bases, with 17 bases between the two germline ends.

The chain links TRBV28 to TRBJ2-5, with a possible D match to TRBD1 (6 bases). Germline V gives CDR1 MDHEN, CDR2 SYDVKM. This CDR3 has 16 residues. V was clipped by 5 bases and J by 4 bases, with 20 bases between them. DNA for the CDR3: TGTGCCAGCAGTACCAGGACAGTGGGCTGGGGAGAGACCCAGTACTTC. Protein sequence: CASSTRTVGWGETQYF.

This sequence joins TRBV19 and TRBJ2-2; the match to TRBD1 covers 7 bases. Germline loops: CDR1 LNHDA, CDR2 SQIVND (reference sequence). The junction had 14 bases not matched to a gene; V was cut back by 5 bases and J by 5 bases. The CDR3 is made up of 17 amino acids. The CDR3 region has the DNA TGTGCCAGTAGTCCCCGGTCAGGGGGAGTTTTGACCGGGGAGCTGTTTTTT. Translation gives CASSPRSGGVLTGELFF.